These T cell receptor beta chains were read from a single sample in a study of OX40 agonist ivuxolimab in advanced cancers. Clones were read by immunoSEQ multiplex PCR, and TCRdb kept only the in-frame ones, dropping some. The table lists 75,000 to 100,000 clones, 84% of them singletons. This specimen was CD4+ or CD8+ T cells sorted from blood, taken in a trial of the OX40 agonist ivuxolimab. These receptor sequences come from an adult with an advanced solid tumor such as melanoma, head and neck, liver or kidney cancer. CDR3s include the opening cysteine and the closing phenylalanine or tryptophan. D genes are given only for firm matches. Rows may omit the clone size; those that give it use once, few, many or a size class.

j_call clone_size v_call d_call cdr3_nt cdr3_aa
TRBJ2-7 once TRBV10-3 TRBD2 TGTGCCATCAGTGAACCTTGGACTAGCGGGAGCTCCTACGAGCAGTACTTC CAISEPWTSGSSYEQYF
TRBJ2-1 - TRBV19 TRBD2 TGTGCCAGTAGTATGACGGGAGGGCTATACAATGAGCAGTTCTTC CASSMTGGLYNEQFF
TRBJ2-7 - TRBV18 TRBD2 TGTGCCAGCTCACTTGGAGCGGGGAGCTCCTACGAGCAGTACTTC CASSLGAGSSYEQYF
TRBJ2-7 - TRBV10-3 TRBD2 TGTGCCATCAGTGAGTCCGGACTAGCGGGACCTCAGGACTACGAGCAGTACTTC CAISESGLAGPQDYEQYF
TRBJ1-2 once TRBV10-3 TRBD1 TGTGCCATCAGTTATAATTCCGGGACAGCTAATAACTATGGCTACACCTTC CAISYNSGTANNYGYTF
TRBJ1-4 - TRBV2 - TGTGCCAGCAGTCGAAGCTCTAATGAAAAACTGTTTTTT CASSRSSNEKLFF
TRBJ1-6 - TRBV18 - TGTGCCAGCTCACCAGGGCAGGAGTCAAATTCACCCCTCCACTTT CASSPGQESNSPLHF
TRBJ2-5 - TRBV11-2 - TGTGCCAGCAGCTTAGGAGGGGGGGGCAGTCGTGTGACCCAGTACTTC CASSLGGGGSRVTQYF
TRBJ2-3 few TRBV7-8 TRBD2 TGTGCCAGCAAAGCAGGGAGGATAGCGGGGGCCACGTATCGCACAGATACGCAGTATTTT CASKAGRIAGATYRTDTQYF
TRBJ2-2 - TRBV19 TRBD1 TGTGCCAGTAAGAAGTCACAGGGGGCGGTAACCGGGGAGCTGTTTTTT CASKKSQGAVTGELFF
TRBJ2-1 - TRBV7-9 TRBD1 TGTGCCAGCAGCGGAACCACGACAGGGGGCGATTACAATGAGCAGTTCTTC CASSGTTTGGDYNEQFF
TRBJ2-2 - TRBV7-9 TRBD2 TGTGCCGTCTATAAAGGGACTAGCTCCACCGGGGAGCTGTTTTTT CAVYKGTSSTGELFF
TRBJ1-4 few TRBV27 - TGTGCCAGCAGGATGAACAGGGCAACTAATGAAAAACTGTTTTTT CASRMNRATNEKLFF
TRBJ2-1 - TRBV11-3 - TGTGCCAGCAGCTTGGCGGGGAGCTCCTACAATGAGCAGTTCTTC CASSLAGSSYNEQFF
TRBJ2-6 - TRBV2 TRBD2 TGTGCCAGCACCCCCGTCGCTAGCGGGGTACCTGGGGCCAACGTCCTGACTTTC CASTPVASGVPGANVLTF
TRBJ2-1 - TRBV5-1 TRBD2 TGCGCCAGCAGCCCGACAAAACTAGCGGGCCGGGGCGCCTACAATGAGCAGTTCTTC CASSPTKLAGRGAYNEQFF
TRBJ2-1 - TRBV7-9 TRBD2 TGTGCCAGCAGCTCCGGGACTAGCGGAATCAATGAGCAGTTCTTC CASSSGTSGINEQFF
TRBJ1-2 - TRBV6-5 - TGTGCCAGCAGCAGACAGTTTAACTATGGCTACACCTTC CASSRQFNYGYTF
TRBJ1-1 - TRBV28 - TGTGCCGCCCCTCCTAGGGGCAGGGACACTGAAGCTTTCTTT CAAPPRGRDTEAFF
TRBJ1-2 once TRBV6-6 - TGTGCCAGCACTCGTAGCGCACGGCAGGACTATGGCTACACCTTC CASTRSARQDYGYTF
TRBJ1-5 - TRBV2 - TGTGCCAGCAGGGACTATAGCAATCAGCCCCAGCATTTT CASRDYSNQPQHF
TRBJ2-7 - TRBV15 - TGTGCCACCAGCAGAGGGCAGGGGATCTACGAGCAGTACTTC CATSRGQGIYEQYF
TRBJ1-1 few TRBV6-1 - TGTGCCAGCAATCACAGGGAAGGCACTGAAGCTTTCTTT CASNHREGTEAFF
TRBJ2-1 - TRBV27 - TGTGCCAGCAGTTTAAGGAGTGCAGGGGCCTTGAATGAGCAGTTCTTC CASSLRSAGALNEQFF
TRBJ1-2 - TRBV7-2 - TGTGCCAGCAGAGTCCGGGACGTCCCCATCCAGGATGGCTACACCTTC CASRVRDVPIQDGYTF
TRBJ2-1 - TRBV10-1 - TGCGCCAGCAGTGAGGCTAGCGCCACAGGCGAGCAGTTCTTC CASSEASATGEQFF
TRBJ2-1 once TRBV7-9 TRBD2 TGTGCCAGCAGTCCCGGGACTAGCGGGATTGATGAGCAGTTCTTC CASSPGTSGIDEQFF
TRBJ2-1 - TRBV5-1 - TGCGCCAGCGCCCCCGGTTCCTACAATGAGCAGTTCTTC CASAPGSYNEQFF
TRBJ1-1 - TRBV7-2 - TGTGCCAGCAGCTTAGCCGGTCAATGGGGGGTTCGTACTGAAGCTTTCTTT CASSLAGQWGVRTEAFF
TRBJ1-1 - TRBV4-3 TRBD1 TGCGCCAGCAGCTTGGACAGGGGAGGGGACACTGAAGCTTTCTTT CASSLDRGGDTEAFF
TRBJ2-3 - TRBV10-3 - TGTGCCATCAGGGGGGTGGACAGCCAGCAGGGCGGGACGCAGTATTTT CAIRGVDSQQGGTQYF
TRBJ1-1 - TRBV25-1 TRBD1 TGTGCCAGCAGGCACCTGGGACAGGGGAGCACTGAAGCTTTCTTT CASRHLGQGSTEAFF
TRBJ2-2 - TRBV9 - TGTGCCAGCAGCGGCTCCCAAGCGGGGAACACCGGGGAGCTGTTTTTT CASSGSQAGNTGELFF
TRBJ1-1 - TRBV12-5 - TGTGCTAGTGGTTTGGGTCCCGCCGGGACGGTGAACACTGAAGCTTTCTTT CASGLGPAGTVNTEAFF
TRBJ2-7 - TRBV6-5 - TGTGCCAGCAGTTACTCTTTTCCGCCTCCCGAGCAGTACTTC CASSYSFPPPEQYF
TRBJ2-2 - TRBV6-1 - TGTGCCAGCAGTGAAGCAAGCCGACGGGGCGCCGGGGAGCTGTTTTTT CASSEASRRGAGELFF
TRBJ2-7 once TRBV10-2 - TGCGCCAGCAGCCTAGCTTACGAGCAGTACTTC CASSLAYEQYF
TRBJ2-7 few TRBV6-1 - TGTGCCAGCAAAACAGGGCGCGCTGGGGAGCAGTACTTC CASKTGRAGEQYF
TRBJ1-5 - TRBV18 TRBD1 TGTGCCAGCTCTGGTGGGACAGGGGGTGTAGTGCCCCAGCATTTT CASSGGTGGVVPQHF
TRBJ1-5 - TRBV19 - TGTGCCAGTAGTGAGACCAGGGTCTGGCAGCCCCAGCATTTT CASSETRVWQPQHF
TRBJ2-1 - TRBV4-2 TRBD2 TGTGCCAGCAGCCAAGAGTTACGGCGGGGGGCCTACAATGAGCAGTTCTTC CASSQELRRGAYNEQFF
TRBJ2-1 - TRBV5-1 TRBD1 TGCGCCAGCAGCCCTTTCGGGACAGGGTACGACAATGAGCAGTTCTTC CASSPFGTGYDNEQFF
TRBJ1-2 - TRBV6-6 TRBD1 TGTGCCAGCAGTCCGGGACAGGGCCTCTATGGCTACACCTTC CASSPGQGLYGYTF
TRBJ2-3 once TRBV6-6 - TGTGCCAGCAGTTACTCTCAGTCCACAGATACGCAGTATTTT CASSYSQSTDTQYF
TRBJ2-1 - TRBV5-1 TRBD1 TGCGCCAGCAGCGCAGGGACAGCTTACAATGAGCAGTTCTTC CASSAGTAYNEQFF